This T cell receptor beta chain was sequenced for a study of monozygotic twins with inflammatory bowel disease. Study findings and constraints: For IBD patients, clonotypes shared with others were fewer than for healthy twins, especially with disease activity. Individual T cell subtypes were not distinguishable.

Of note for this clonotype: Its antigen remains unidentified.

TCRdb processed the 5' RACE reads again and assigns one entry to each CDR3 protein, with no DNA. This sample's table reports about 330,000 distinct CDR3 sequences. The CDR3 is 15 amino acids. Germline CDR1 SGHRS, CDR2 YFSETQ. This chain joins TRBV5-1 and TRBJ2-7; no DNA is available, so the TRBD1 call from TCRdb remains unchecked. Input material: blood. This sequence was found in a human donor with ulcerative colitis or Crohn's disease, or a healthy co-twin of an affected twin (not recorded which). The chain's CDR3 is CASSLLGTASYEQYF.